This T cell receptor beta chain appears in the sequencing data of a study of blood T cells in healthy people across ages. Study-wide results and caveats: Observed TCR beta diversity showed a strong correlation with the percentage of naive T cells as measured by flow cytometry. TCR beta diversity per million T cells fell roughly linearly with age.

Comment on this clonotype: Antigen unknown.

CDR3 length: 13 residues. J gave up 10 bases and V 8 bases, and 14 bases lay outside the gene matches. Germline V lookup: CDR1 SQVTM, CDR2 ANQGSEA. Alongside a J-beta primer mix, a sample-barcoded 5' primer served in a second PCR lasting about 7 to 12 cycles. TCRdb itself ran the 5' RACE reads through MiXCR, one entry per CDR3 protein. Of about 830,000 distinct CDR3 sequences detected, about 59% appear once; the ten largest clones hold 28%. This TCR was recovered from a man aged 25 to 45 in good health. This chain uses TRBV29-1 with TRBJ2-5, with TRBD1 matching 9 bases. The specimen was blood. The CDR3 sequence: CSIRTGTGINQYF. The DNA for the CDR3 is TGCAGCATAAGAACCGGGACAGGGATTAACCAGTACTTC.